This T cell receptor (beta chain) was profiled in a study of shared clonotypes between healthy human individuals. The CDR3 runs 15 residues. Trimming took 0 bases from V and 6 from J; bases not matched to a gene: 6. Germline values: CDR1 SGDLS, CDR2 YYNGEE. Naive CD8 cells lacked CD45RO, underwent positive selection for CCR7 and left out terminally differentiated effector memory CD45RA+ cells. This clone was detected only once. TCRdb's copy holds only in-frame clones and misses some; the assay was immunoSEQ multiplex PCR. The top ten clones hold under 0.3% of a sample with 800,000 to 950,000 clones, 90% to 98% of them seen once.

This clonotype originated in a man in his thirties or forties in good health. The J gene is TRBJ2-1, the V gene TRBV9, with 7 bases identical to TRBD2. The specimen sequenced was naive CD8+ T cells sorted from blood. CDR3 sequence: CASSVEGGPFNEQFF. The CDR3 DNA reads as TGTGCCAGCAGCGTAGAGGGAGGGCCGTTCAATGAGCAGTTCTTC.